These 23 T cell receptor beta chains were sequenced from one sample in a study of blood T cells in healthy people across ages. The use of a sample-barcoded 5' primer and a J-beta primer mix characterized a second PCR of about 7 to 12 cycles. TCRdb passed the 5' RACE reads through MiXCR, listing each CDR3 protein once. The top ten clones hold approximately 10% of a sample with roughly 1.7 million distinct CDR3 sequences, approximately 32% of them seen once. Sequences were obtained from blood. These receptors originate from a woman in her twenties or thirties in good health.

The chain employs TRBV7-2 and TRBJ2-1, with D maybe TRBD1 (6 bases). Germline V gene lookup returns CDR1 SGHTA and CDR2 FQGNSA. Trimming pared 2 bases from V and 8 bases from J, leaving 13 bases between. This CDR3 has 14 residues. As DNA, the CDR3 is TGTGCCAGCAGCTTATACACAGGGAAGGATGAGCAGTTCTTC. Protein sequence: CASSLYTGKDEQFF.

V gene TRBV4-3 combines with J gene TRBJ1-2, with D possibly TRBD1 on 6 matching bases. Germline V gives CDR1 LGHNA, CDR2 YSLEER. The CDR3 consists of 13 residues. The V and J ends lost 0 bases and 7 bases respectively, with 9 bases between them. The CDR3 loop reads CASSQDRGAGYTF. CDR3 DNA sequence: TGCGCCAGCAGCCAAGATCGGGGGGCTGGCTACACCTTC.

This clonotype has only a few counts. Written as DNA, the CDR3 is TGTGCCACCAGCACGGGGGCATCCGGCTACACCTTC. Residues: CATSTGASGYTF. This chain links TRBV15 with TRBJ1-2, with a possible D match to TRBD1 (6 bases). Germline CDR1 reads LNHNV; CDR2 reads YYDKDF (reference sequence). This CDR3 spans 12 amino acids. Between the trimmed V and J ends, which lost 4 bases and 8 bases, there was a span of 11 bases. The complete variable domain, with remaining parts taken from reference TRBV15 and TRBJ1-2, reads DAMVIQNPRYQVTQFGKPVTLSCSQTLNHNVMYWYQQKSSQAPKLLFHYYDKDFNNEADTPDNFQSRRPNTSFCFLDIRSPGLGDTAMYLCATSTGASGYTFGSGTRLTVV.

The CDR3 sequence: CSAQPSGQGYEKLFF. In DNA form, the CDR3 reads TGCAGTGCTCAGCCGTCGGGACAGGGCTATGAAAAACTGTTTTTT. This rearrangement joins TRBV20-1 to TRBJ1-4; TRBD1 matches 9 bases. The V gene's germline CDR1 is DFQATT and CDR2 SNEGSKA (reference sequence). With V trimmed by 5 bases and J by 6 bases, 10 bases remained unmatched. The CDR3 extends over 15 amino acids.

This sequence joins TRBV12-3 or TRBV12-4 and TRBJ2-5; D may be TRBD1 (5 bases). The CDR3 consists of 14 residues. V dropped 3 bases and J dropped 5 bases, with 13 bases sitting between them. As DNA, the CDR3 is TGTGCCAGCAGTTTTGGCAGGGCCGAGGAGACCCAGTACTTC. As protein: CASSFGRAEETQYF.

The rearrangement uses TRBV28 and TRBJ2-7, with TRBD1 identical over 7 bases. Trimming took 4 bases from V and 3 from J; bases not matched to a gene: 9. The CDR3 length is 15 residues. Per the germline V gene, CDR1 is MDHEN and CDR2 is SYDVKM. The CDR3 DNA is TGTGCCAGCAGTTGGACGGGACAGAGCTTCTACGAGCAGTACTTC. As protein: CASSWTGQSFYEQYF.

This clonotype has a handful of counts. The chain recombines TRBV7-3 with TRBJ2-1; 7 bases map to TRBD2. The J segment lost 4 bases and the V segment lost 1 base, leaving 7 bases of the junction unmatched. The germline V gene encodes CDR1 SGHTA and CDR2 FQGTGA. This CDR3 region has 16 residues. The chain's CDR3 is CASSLIGGRSYNEQFF. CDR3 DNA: TGTGCCAGCAGCTTAATTGGCGGGAGATCTTACAATGAGCAGTTCTTC.

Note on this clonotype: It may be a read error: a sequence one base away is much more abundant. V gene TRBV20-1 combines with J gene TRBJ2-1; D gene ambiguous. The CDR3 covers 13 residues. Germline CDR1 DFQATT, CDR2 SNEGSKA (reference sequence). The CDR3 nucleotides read TGCAGTGCCAATCGTCCGGGCTACAAAGAGCAGTTCTTC. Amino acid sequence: CSANRPGYKEQFF.

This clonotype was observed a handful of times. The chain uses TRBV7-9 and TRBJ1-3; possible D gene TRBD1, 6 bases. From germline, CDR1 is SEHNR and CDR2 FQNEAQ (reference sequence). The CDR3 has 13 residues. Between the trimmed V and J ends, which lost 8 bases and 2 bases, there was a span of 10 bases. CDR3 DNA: TGTGCCAGCCCTCGGGGGCCTGGAAACACCATATATTTT. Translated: CASPRGPGNTIYF. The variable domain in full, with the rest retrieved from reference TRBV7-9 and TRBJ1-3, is DTGVSQNPRHKITKRGQNVTFRCDPISEHNRLYWYRQTLGQGPEFLTYFQNEAQLEKSRLLSDRFSAERPKGSFSTLEIQRTEQGDSAMYLCASPRGPGNTIYFGEGSWLTVV.

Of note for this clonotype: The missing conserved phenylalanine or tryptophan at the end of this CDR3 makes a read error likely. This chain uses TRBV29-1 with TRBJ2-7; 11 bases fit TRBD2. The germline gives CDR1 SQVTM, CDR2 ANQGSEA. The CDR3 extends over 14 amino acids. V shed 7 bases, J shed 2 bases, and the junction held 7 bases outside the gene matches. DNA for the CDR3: TGCAGCGCCCAGGGGACTAGCGGACCCTACGAGCAGTACTAC. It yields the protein CSAQGTSGPYEQYY.

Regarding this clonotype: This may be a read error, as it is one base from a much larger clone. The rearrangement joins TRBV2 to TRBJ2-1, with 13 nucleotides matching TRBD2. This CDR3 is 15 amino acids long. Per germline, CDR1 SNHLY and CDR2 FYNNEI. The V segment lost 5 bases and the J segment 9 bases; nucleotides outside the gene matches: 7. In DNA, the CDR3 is TGTGCCAGCAGTACCGGGACTAGCGGGACCAGTGAGCAGTTCTTC. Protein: CASSTGTSGTSEQFF.

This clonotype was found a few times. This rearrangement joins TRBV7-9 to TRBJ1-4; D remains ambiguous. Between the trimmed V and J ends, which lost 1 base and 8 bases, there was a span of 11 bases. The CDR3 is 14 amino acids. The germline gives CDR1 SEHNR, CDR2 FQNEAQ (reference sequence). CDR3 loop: CASSLDSPGEKLFF. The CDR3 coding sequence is TGTGCCAGCAGCTTAGATTCCCCGGGCGAAAAACTGTTTTTT.

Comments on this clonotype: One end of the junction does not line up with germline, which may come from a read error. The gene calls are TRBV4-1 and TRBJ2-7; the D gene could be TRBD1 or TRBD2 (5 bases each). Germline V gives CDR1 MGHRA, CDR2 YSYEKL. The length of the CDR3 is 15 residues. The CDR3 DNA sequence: TGCGTCAGCAGCCTCTCGCGGGCAGGGAACTACGAGCAGTACTTC. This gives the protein CVSSLSRAGNYEQYF.

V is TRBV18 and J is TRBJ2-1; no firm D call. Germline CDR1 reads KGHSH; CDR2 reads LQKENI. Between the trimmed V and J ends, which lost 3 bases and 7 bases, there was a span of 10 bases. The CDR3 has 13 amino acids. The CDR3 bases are TGTGCCAGCTCACCGGACGTCCGGAATGAGCAGTTCTTC. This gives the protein CASSPDVRNEQFF.

Written as DNA, the CDR3 is TGCAGTGCACGAGGGGCTAGCGGGAGTCTGAGCTCCTACAATGAGCAGTTCTTC. It encodes CSARGASGSLSSYNEQFF. This chain connects TRBV20-1 to TRBJ2-1; 10 bases are a match to TRBD2. After removal of 6 bases from V and 0 bases from J, the junction contained 14 bases not matched to a gene. Germline CDR1 reads DFQATT; CDR2 reads SNEGSKA (reference sequence). This CDR3 is built from 18 residues.

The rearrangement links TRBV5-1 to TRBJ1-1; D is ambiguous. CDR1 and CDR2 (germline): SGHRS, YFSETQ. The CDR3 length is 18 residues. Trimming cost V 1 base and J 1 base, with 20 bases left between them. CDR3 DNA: TGCGCCAGCAGCTTGTGGGGAGTCCAGACGCCCGGGAACACTGAAGCTTTCTTT. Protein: CASSLWGVQTPGNTEAFF.

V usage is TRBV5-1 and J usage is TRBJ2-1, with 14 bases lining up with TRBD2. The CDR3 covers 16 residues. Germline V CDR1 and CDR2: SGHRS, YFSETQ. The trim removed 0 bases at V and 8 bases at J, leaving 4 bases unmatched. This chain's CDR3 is CASSLGQTSGRDEQFF. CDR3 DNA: TGCGCCAGCAGCTTGGGCCAGACTAGCGGGAGGGATGAGCAGTTCTTC.

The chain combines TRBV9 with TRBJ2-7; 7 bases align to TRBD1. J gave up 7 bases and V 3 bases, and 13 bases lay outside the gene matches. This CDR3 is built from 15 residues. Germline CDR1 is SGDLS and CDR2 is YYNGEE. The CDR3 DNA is TGTGCCAGCAGCGAGGGACAGACCTTTGACGGGGAGCAGTACTTC. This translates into CASSEGQTFDGEQYF.

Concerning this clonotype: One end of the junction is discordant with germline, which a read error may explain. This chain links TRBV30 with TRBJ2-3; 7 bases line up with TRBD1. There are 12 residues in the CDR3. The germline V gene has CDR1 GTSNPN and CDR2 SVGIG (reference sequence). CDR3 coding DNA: TGTGCCTGGAGGAGGGACAGAAATACGCGGTATTTT. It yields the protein CAWRRDRNTRYF.

The CDR3 sequence: CASSGGPLKHGGYTF. CDR3 DNA: TGTGCCAGCAGCGGGGGACCGCTAAAGCACGGTGGCTACACCTTC. This chain links TRBV5-5 with TRBJ1-2, with D perhaps matching TRBD1 (5 bases). The germline V gene has CDR1 SGHKS and CDR2 YYEKEE (reference sequence). CDR3 length: 15 amino acids. V gave up 4 bases and J gave up 7 bases, with 20 bases separating them.

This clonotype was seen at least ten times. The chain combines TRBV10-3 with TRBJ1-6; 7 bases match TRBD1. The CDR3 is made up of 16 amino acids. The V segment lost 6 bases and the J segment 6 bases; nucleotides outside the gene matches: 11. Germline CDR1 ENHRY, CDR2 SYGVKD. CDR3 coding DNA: TGTGCCATCAGCCGGTCAGGGGGTGACGGTAATTCACCCCTCCACTTT. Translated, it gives CAISRSGGDGNSPLHF.

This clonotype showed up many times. The chain's CDR3 is CSVGLGGRGNEQFF. CDR3 in DNA: TGCAGCGTTGGGCTGGGAGGGAGAGGCAATGAGCAGTTCTTC. V gene TRBV29-1 combines with J gene TRBJ2-1; 7 nucleotides line up with TRBD2. V was clipped by 4 bases and J by 6 bases; unmatched bases: 9. Germline loops: CDR1 SQVTM, CDR2 ANQGSEA. The CDR3 is 14 residues long.

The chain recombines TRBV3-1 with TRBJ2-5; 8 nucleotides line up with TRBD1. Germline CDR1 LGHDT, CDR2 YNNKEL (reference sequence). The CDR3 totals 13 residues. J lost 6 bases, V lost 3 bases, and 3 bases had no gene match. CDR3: CASSQTGDQTQYF. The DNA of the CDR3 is TGTGCCAGCAGCCAGACAGGGGATCAGACCCAGTACTTC.